The clone carrying this T cell receptor beta chain was counted a few times. Its antigen remains unidentified. TCRdb itself ran the 5' RACE reads through MiXCR, one entry per CDR3 protein. The repertoire includes under 300,000 distinct CDR3 sequences, 15% to 20% of them detected once, and roughly 24% sits in the top ten. The sample comes from a study of T-cell memory formation after mild COVID-19. Study at large: Among the donors, TCR clusters were largely specific to each donor.

The V and J ends lost 3 bases and 0 bases respectively, with 8 bases between them. There are 14 residues in the CDR3. Germline loops: CDR1 DFQATT, CDR2 SNEGSKA (reference sequence). Study-wide points: Clones that contracted from day 15 to 85 had balanced CD4/CD8; later expanders were CD4+ biased. Prior to infection, memory already included some responding clones, suggesting cross-reactive memory joined. A second wave of clones peaked on day 37, and their SARS-CoV-2 specificity went unconfirmed.

Sequenced input: PBMCs or a T cell subset sorted from them (not recorded which). The TCR sequence derives from a man between 18 and 29 years old who had mild COVID-19 (a few samples of this study predate the infection). Cell type and time point are not known. The chain uses TRBV20-1 and TRBJ2-2, with D possibly being TRBD1 (6 bases). In DNA, the CDR3 is TGCAGTGCTAGTGGGACAACGAACACCGGGGAGCTGTTTTTT. Its translation is CSASGTTNTGELFF.